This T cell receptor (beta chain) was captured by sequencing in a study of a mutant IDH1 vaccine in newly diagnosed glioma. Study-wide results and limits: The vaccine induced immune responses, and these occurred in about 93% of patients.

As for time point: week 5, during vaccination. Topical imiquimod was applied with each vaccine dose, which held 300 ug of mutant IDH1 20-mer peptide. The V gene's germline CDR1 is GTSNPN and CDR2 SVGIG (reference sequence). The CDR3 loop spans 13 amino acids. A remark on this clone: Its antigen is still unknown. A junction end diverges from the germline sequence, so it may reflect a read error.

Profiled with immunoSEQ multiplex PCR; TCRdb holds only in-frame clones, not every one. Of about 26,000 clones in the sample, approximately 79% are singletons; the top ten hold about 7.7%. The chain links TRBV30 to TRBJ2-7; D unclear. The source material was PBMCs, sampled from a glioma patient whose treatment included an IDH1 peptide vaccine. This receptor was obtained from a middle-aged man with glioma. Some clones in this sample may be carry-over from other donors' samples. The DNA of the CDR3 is TGTGCCTGGAGTGAGGTCCGGTCCTCCGAGCAGTACTTC. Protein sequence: CAWSEVRSSEQYF. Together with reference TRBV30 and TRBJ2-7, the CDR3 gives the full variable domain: SQTIHQWPATLVQPVGSPLSLECTVEGTSNPNLYWYRQAAGRGLQLLFYSVGIGQISSEVPQNLSASRPQDRQFILSSKKLLLSDSGFYLCAWSEVRSSEQYFGPGTRLTVT.